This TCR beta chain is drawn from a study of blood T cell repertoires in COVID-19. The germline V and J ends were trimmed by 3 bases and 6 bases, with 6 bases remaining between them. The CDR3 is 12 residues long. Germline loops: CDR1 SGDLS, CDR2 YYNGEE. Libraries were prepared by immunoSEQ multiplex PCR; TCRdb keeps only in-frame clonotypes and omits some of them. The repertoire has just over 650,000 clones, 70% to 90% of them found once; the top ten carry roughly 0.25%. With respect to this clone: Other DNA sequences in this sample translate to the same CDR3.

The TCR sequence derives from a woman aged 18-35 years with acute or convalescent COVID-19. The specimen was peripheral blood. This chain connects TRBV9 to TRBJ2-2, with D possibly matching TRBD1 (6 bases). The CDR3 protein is CASSAGAGELFF. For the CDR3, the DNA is TGTGCCAGCAGCGCAGGGGCCGGGGAGCTGTTTTTT.